This TCR beta chain was captured in a study of T cell responses to AZD1222 COVID-19 vaccine. This table comes from immunoSEQ multiplex PCR, and its TCRdb copy is limited to in-frame clones, with some not included. Among around 200,000 clones listed, 88% were seen once. Details on this clone: Its specificity is not known.

Overall study results and limits: Among vaccine-associated CD4 TCRs, coverage spanned spike, with dominance at 160-218 and 743-854. No day 14 peak samples; only post-peak repertoires were characterized. The breadth and depth of Spike-specific TCRs increased once two AZD1222 doses had been given.

Germline CDR1 and CDR2: SGHTA and FQGNSA. The V gene end was trimmed by 1 base and the J gene end by 0 bases; junction bases not matched to a gene: 5. The CDR3 has 16 residues. The gene calls are TRBV7-2 and TRBJ1-2, with 7 nucleotides matching TRBD1. The sequences come from peripheral blood, collected on day 0 of AZD1222 vaccination. The receptor was derived from an adult in good health. CDR3 DNA sequence: TGTGCCAGCAGCTTAGATGGACAGGAAGCTAACTATGGCTACACCTTC. Protein product: CASSLDGQEANYGYTF.